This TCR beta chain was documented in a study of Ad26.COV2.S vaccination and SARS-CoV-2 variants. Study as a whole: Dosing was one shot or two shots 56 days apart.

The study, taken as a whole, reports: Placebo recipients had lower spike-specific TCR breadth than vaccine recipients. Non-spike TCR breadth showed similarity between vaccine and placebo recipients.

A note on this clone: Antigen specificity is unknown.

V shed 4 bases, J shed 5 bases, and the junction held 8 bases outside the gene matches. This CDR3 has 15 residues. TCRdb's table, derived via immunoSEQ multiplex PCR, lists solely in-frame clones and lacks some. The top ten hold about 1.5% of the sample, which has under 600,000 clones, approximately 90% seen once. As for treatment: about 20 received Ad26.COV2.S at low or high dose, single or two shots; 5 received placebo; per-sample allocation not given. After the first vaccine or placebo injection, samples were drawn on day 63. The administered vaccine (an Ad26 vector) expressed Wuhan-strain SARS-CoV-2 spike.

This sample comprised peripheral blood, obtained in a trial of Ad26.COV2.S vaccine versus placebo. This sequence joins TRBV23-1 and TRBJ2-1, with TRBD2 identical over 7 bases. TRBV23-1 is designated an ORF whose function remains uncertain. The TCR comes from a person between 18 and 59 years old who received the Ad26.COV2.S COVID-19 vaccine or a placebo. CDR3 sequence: CASSLELAPNNEQFF. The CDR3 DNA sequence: TGCGCCAGCAGTCTCGAACTAGCGCCGAACAATGAGCAGTTCTTC.